This note documents a single TCR beta chain sequence. The data stem from a study of T cell clones after liver transplantation. Across the whole study: TCRbeta sequencing after a pre-transplant mixed lymphocyte reaction identified graft-donor-reactive clones, later tracked in post-transplant blood. Standard immunosuppression, with no induction, continued until 12-24 months after transplant.

Germline V gene sequence: CDR1 MNHEY, CDR2 SMNVEV (reference sequence). This CDR3 is built from 15 residues. The trim removed 3 bases at V and 2 bases at J, leaving 4 bases unmatched. Produced via immunoSEQ multiplex PCR; TCRdb's table is partial and in-frame only. Of about 120,000 clones listed, 90% are singletons. Sequenced here: CD4+ T cells from blood, sampled 12 months after liver transplant. The sequence came from a human patient who received a liver transplant. Some T cells may be supplied by the graft donor. The rearrangement joins TRBV27 to TRBJ2-7; 10 nucleotides agree with TRBD1. The CDR3 sequence: CASSFFGTGAYEQYF. The CDR3 DNA is TGTGCCAGCAGTTTTTTCGGGACAGGGGCCTACGAGCAGTACTTC.